This T cell receptor beta chain derives from a study of response to subunit inactivated influenza vaccine. TCRdb processed the RT-PCR reads anew with MiXCR; each CDR3 protein has one entry. The sample includes some 800,000 distinct CDR3 sequences, 20% to 25% seen only once; the top ten take roughly 10%. A few counts support this clonotype. The sequencing here drew on PBMCs from blood, taken approximately 5 days after vaccination. This sequence was found in a middle-aged man who received an inactivated influenza vaccine.

CDR3 coding DNA: TGTGCCAGCAGCCACGGGGCCTCCTACAATGAGCAGTTCTTC. Translated: CASSHGASYNEQFF. The chain combines TRBV7-8 with TRBJ2-1; D is possibly TRBD1 or TRBD2 (5 bases each). The V end was cut by 5 bases, the J end by 0 bases, with 8 bases between. CDR1 and CDR2 from the germline V gene are SGHVS and FQNEAQ. This CDR3 contains 14 residues.